The entry below gives a single T cell receptor (beta chain) sequence along with its context. There are many counts of this clonotype. The clone's antigen remains unknown. Base qualities are missing; no much larger clone stands one base away. For repertoire sequencing, TCR beta CDR3 regions were amplified from RNA transcripts. A first-round RT-PCR used HTBI primers with the Qiagen OneStep RT-PCR kit, followed by a second-round multiplex PCR, size selection and purification. Libraries were sequenced on an Illumina HiSeq2000 using paired-end 100 bp reads. Concerning the study's data processing: Reads were processed with SOAPnuke, discarding reads with adapters, uncalled bases, mean Phred below 15, or no exact constant-primer or identifier match. COPE v1.2.5 was used to merge high-quality paired reads. Each unique nucleotide sequence was treated as a clonotype, and MiTCR v1.1 was used to align the clonotypes to the IMGT TRB V, D and J references. The analysis was limited to V-J combinations with a frequency above 0.0001, which together covered 99.2% of repertoires. For each V-J combination, a TCR clonal expansion and chaos score was defined as F50 clonal expansion divided by the chaos observed in the TCRdist matrix. Welch's t-statistics and random forest were used to reduce the features to about 12 V-J combinations, which were then used as input to a naive Bayes classifier. The Morisita-Horn index was used to measure how similar the thyroid and blood repertoires were. TCRdb's own reprocessing of the public reads used fastp at Q25 and MiXCR and kept productive beta chains. When rows share a CDR3 protein, they turn into one entry using the most common DNA and genes. These V and J calls originate from TCRdb's pipeline instead of the authors' own analysis. The sample table shows a few hundred thousand distinct CDR3 sequences, and around a fifth are seen once. Clones ranked in the top ten supply approximately 39% of the sample.

Ophthalmopathy patients were characterized by moderately to severely active disease, a Clinical Activity Score of at least 3, a NOSPECS grade of at least 4, and a disease duration under 3 months. Patients were excluded if they had other autoimmune diseases, uncontrolled infections, pregnancy or lactation. Diagnosis was based on clinical symptoms, serum thyroxine, TRAb, thyroid ultrasound and orbital computed tomography. Using Ficoll-Paque density gradient centrifugation, PBMCs were isolated from about 9.4 ml of fresh peripheral blood. Total RNA was extracted using Trizol reagent, and RNA quality was checked on an Agilent 2100 Bioanalyzer. The germline V gene specifies KGHSH as CDR1 and LQKENI as CDR2. Measured from the cysteine to the phenylalanine, the CDR3 is 14 residues long. The kept DNA is CDR3 alone, 42 bases in frame from the first base. V was cut back by 3 bases and J by 0 bases, leaving a gap of 9 bases between them.

The data were taken from a study of Graves' ophthalmopathy and Graves' hyperthyroidism (dated by TCRdb to between 2017 and 2018). Study-wide context: Peripheral blood was collected at initial diagnosis, before any treatment. TCR beta repertoire signatures were used to distinguish Graves' ophthalmopathy from Graves' hyperthyroidism and to predict progression to ophthalmopathy. The roughly 100 discovery patients were randomly divided into training and test sets at a 7:3 ratio. In more than five hyperthyroidism patients, T-cell repertoires of thyroid tissue and blood were compared. The independent validation cohort included approximately 19 hyperthyroidism patients plus 17 patients who later progressed from hyperthyroidism to ophthalmopathy. Following sampling, methimazole starting at 30 mg daily was administered to hyperthyroidism patients, and high-dose intravenous methylprednisolone was administered to ophthalmopathy patients. To explore V-J signatures that distinguish ophthalmopathy from hyperthyroidism, a discovery set of more than 90 patients was enrolled, made up of 40 to 45 with ophthalmopathy and 55 to 65 with stable hyperthyroidism. In total, around 140 blood samples were TCR-sequenced: approximately 42 ophthalmopathy, some 80 hyperthyroidism and approximately 17 hyperthyroidism-to-ophthalmopathy patients.

Results and caveats for the whole study, not just this receptor: No statistical method was used to predetermine the sample size, and group allocation was not hidden from the investigators. Most of the expanded thyroid clonotypes with a frequency above 0.001 were also detected in blood, and it was suggested that the thyroid immune response may be reflected by blood repertoires. In validation, the model predicted ophthalmopathy progression with over 60% sensitivity and 72.22% specificity; some 13 predicted patients were CT-confirmed with GO in a median of around 6 months. Ophthalmopathy was separated from stable hyperthyroidism by the 13-signature model with about 85% sensitivity and around 81% specificity in cross-validation and with 80%/75% in the test set.

The material sequenced was peripheral blood. The rearranged segments are TRBV18 and TRBJ2-7, and the D gene may be TRBD2, 6 bases matching. The receptor was derived from a woman in her forties or fifties with Graves' ophthalmopathy. Donor details come from another sample of the same person, matched by shared clones. The DNA sequence is given as TGTGCCAGCTCACCGCAGGGAGGCTCCTACGAGCAGTACTTC. Its product reads: CASSPQGGSYEQYF. Reference TRBV18 and TRBJ2-7 proteins supply the regions before and after the CDR3; the full variable domain is: NAGVMQNPRHLVRRRGQEARLRCSPMKGHSHVYWYRQLPEEGLKFMVYLQKENIIDESGMPKERFSAEFPKEGPSILRIQQVVRGDSAAYFCASSPQGGSYEQYFGPGTRLTVT.